Listed here are 2 T cell receptor beta chains from one sample, sequenced in a study of T cells in Graves' hyperthyroidism and ophthalmopathy. Amplification of TCR beta CDR3 regions used RNA as the template. In the first-round RT-PCR of the TCR CDR3, the HTBI primer set was used. One entry per CDR3 protein, called by TCRdb with MiXCR from the multiplex PCR reads. The repertoire includes about 640,000 distinct CDR3 sequences, roughly 20% of them detected once, and about 34% sits in the top ten. Sequencing was performed on blood. The receptors here all came from a man younger than 40 with Graves' ophthalmopathy.

This clonotype was seen ten or more times. The rearrangement joins TRBV18 to TRBJ1-1; tentatively, D is TRBD1 (6 bases). From germline, CDR1 is KGHSH and CDR2 LQKENI. V lost 4 bases to trimming and J lost 0 bases, with 15 bases between them. The CDR3 has 16 amino acids. The chain's CDR3 is CASSLKRQEMNTEAFF. The CDR3 DNA is TGTGCCAGCTCACTAAAAAGACAGGAGATGAACACTGAAGCTTTCTTT.

There are many counts of this clonotype. V usage is TRBV11-2 and J usage is TRBJ2-3, with 8 bases that match TRBD2. The trim removed 3 bases at V and 0 bases at J, leaving 8 bases unmatched. Germline V gene sequence: CDR1 SGHAT, CDR2 FQNNGV. CDR3 size: 17 residues. The CDR3 region has the DNA TGTGCCAGCAGCTTTTCCGGGACTAGTCATAGCACAGATACGCAGTATTTT. As protein: CASSFSGTSHSTDTQYF.